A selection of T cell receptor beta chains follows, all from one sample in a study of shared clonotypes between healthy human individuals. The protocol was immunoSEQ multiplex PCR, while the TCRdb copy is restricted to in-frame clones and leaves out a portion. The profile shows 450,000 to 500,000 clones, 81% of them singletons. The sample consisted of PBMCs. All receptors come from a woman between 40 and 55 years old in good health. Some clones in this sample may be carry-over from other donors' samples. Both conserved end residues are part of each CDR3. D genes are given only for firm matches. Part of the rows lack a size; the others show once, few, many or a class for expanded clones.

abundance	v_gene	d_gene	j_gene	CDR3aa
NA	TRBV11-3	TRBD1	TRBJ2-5	CASSLSRPGGMETQYF
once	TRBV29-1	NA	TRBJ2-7	CSVEGRAYEQYF
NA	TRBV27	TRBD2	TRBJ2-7	CASSLKGPGTSSYEQYF
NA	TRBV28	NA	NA	CASSYTGTYEQYF
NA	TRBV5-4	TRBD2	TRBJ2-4	CASSSGTSQAKNIQYF
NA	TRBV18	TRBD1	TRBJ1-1	CASSPQGGDTEAFF
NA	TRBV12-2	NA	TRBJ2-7	CAPRVGVSYEQYF
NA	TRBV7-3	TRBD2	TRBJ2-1	CASSLGTSGYNEQFF
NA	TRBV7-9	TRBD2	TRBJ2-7	CASSPTSGSYEQYF
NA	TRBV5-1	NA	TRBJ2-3	CASSWAPGGLGTDTQYF
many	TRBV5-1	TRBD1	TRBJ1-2	CASSSNPGQGRGGYTF
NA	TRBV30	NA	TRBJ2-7	CASRTAYEQYF
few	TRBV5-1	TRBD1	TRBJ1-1	CASSGSPVGTGNFKGAFF
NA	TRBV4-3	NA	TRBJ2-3	CASSQRTAGGGTQYF
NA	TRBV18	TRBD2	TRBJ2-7	CASSPGTSGSTTYEQYF
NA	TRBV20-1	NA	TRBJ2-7	CSVRTAYEQYF
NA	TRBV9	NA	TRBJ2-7	CASSVGSGPAPYEQYF
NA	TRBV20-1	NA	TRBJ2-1	CSASSFHEQFF
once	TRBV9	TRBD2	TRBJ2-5	CASSEGLGVGETQYF
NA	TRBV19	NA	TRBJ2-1	CASSTPGLFFAQFF
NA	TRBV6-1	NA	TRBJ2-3	CASSTGTGEDTQYF
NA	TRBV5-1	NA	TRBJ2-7	CASSLEVGDYEQYF
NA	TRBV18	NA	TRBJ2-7	CASSPLAQGLGEQYF
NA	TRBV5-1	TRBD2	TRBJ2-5	CASSISGTQETQYF
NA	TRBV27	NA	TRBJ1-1	CASSLRWGRGNTEAFF
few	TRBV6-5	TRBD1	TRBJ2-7	CASSYKDRGFSEQYF
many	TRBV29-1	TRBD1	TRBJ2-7	CSVRGQSSYEQYF
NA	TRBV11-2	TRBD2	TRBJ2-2	CASSSYRLAGVSGELFF